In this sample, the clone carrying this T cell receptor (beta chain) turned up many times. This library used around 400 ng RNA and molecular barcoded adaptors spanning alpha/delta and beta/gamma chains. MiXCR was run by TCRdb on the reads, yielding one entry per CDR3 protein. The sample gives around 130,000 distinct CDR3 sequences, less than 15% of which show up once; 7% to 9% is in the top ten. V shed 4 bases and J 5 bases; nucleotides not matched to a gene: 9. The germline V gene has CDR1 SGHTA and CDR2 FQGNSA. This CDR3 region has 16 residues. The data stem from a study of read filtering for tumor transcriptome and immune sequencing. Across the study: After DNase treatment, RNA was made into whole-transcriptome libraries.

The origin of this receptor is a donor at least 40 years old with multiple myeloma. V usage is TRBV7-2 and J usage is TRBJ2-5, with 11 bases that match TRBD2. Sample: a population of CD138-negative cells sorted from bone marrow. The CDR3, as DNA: TGTGCCAGCAGCTCGAAGACTAGCGGGAACAGGGAGACCCAGTACTTC. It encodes CASSSKTSGNRETQYF.